Each of the 25 T cell receptor beta chains below was sequenced from the same sample in a study of cytomegalovirus exposure and HLA in healthy donors. PCR used 60 Vbeta primers and 13 Jbeta primers. This table comes from immunoSEQ multiplex PCR, and its TCRdb copy is limited to in-frame clones, with some not included. The data hold 110,000 or so clones, with over 70% observed a single time. The sequencing sample was made of PBMCs. The receptors here all came from a man aged 40-50 years in good health and CMV-seronegative.

The chain recombines TRBV5-4 with TRBJ2-7; D is uncertain. CDR3 length: 15 residues. The germline gives CDR1 SGHNT, CDR2 YYREEE (reference sequence). V was pared by 4 bases and J by 1 base, with 15 bases between. The CDR3 region is CASSQIGAPSYEQYF. The CDR3 DNA reads TGTGCCAGCAGCCAAATCGGAGCTCCTTCCTACGAGCAGTACTTC.

CDR3 loop: CASSWGGRAYEQYF. CDR3 DNA sequence: TGTGCCAGCAGTTGGGGCGGGAGGGCCTACGAGCAGTACTTC. V is TRBV27 and J is TRBJ2-7, with 9 positions matching TRBD2. Losses at the gene ends were 4 bases for V and 2 bases for J; bases not matched to a gene: 3. Germline lookup yields CDR1 MNHEY and CDR2 SMNVEV (reference sequence). The CDR3 covers 14 residues.

The chain has TRBV30 and TRBJ1-5, with 7 bases lining up with TRBD1. V trimming: 0 bases; J trimming: 2 bases; junction bases outside the gene matches: 4. The CDR3 sequence is 15 residues long. Germline V gene lookup returns CDR1 GTSNPN and CDR2 SVGIG (reference sequence). The CDR3: CAWSVGDRGNQPQHF. CDR3 nucleotide sequence: TGTGCCTGGAGTGTGGGAGACAGGGGCAATCAGCCCCAGCATTTT.

V gene TRBV19 combines with J gene TRBJ2-7; 9 bases are shared with TRBD1. Losses at the gene ends were 4 bases for V and 5 bases for J; bases not matched to a gene: 6. CDR3 size: 14 residues. CDR1 is LNHDA, CDR2 SQIVND, per germline (reference sequence). CDR3 sequence (DNA): TGTGCCAGTAGTACCTGGACAGGGGACCACGAGCAGTACTTC. Its protein product is CASSTWTGDHEQYF.

The CDR3 loop is CASSAFINRDRDTDTQYF. As DNA, the CDR3 is TGTGCCAGCAGCGCCTTCATTAACCGGGACAGGGACACAGATACGCAGTATTTT. The chain uses TRBV9 and TRBJ2-3, with 9 bases that match TRBD1. With 3 bases clipped from V and 2 bases from J, the junction kept 13 bases outside the gene matches. Germline V CDR1 and CDR2: SGDLS, YYNGEE. There are 18 residues in the CDR3.

This chain links TRBV9 with TRBJ2-1; 7 bases map to TRBD2. Trimming cost V 0 bases and J 3 bases; bases outside gene matches: 3. Germline CDR1 is SGDLS and CDR2 is YYNGEE. This CDR3 is built from 15 residues. The CDR3 sequence is CASSVVGGGYNEQFF. CDR3 nucleotides: TGTGCCAGCAGCGTAGTGGGGGGGGGCTACAATGAGCAGTTCTTC.

The chain combines TRBV4-1 with TRBJ2-7; D call uncertain. The CDR3 consists of 14 residues. CDR1 and CDR2 (germline): MGHRA, YSYEKL. The V and J ends lost 4 bases and 1 base respectively, with 11 bases between them. CDR3 protein: CASSLLLGSYEQYF. CDR3 DNA sequence: TGCGCCAGCAGCCTCTTACTCGGGTCCTACGAGCAGTACTTC.

The genes are TRBV5-1 and TRBJ1-1; the D gene is possibly TRBD1 (5 bases). V was clipped by 2 bases and J by 1 base, with 9 bases between them. CDR1 is SGHRS, CDR2 YFSETQ, per germline. CDR3 length: 14 residues. CDR3 bases: TGCGCCAGCAGCTTCTCTACAGGGAACACTGAAGCTTTCTTT. Its protein product is CASSFSTGNTEAFF.

The chain uses TRBV11-3 and TRBJ2-7; TRBD1 is a possible D gene (5 bases). Per the germline V gene, CDR1 is SGHNT and CDR2 is YENEEA. Trimming removed 5 bases at V and 1 base at J, with 15 bases between. The CDR3 length is 15 residues. The CDR3 reads CASSPPWGSSYEQYF. The CDR3 DNA reads TGTGCCAGCAGCCCCCCCTGGGGCAGTTCCTACGAGCAGTACTTC.

J is TRBJ1-1 and V is TRBV4-3, with 11 positions matching TRBD1. The CDR3 totals 16 residues. Germline loops: CDR1 LGHNA, CDR2 YSLEER. Trimming at V came to 3 bases and at J to 4 bases, leaving 7 bases not matched to a gene. CDR3 protein: CASSHEAGTGGTEAFF. The DNA of the CDR3 is TGCGCCAGCAGCCACGAGGCCGGGACAGGGGGCACTGAAGCTTTCTTT.

This clone was counted between two and nine times. This chain links TRBV6-5 with TRBJ2-2, with 8 bases fitting TRBD1. Germline V lookup: CDR1 MNHEY, CDR2 SVGAGI. The CDR3 is 16 amino acids. Trimming at V came to 1 base and at J to 4 bases, leaving 5 bases not matched to a gene. The CDR3 sequence is CASSYYRGLITGELFF. CDR3 DNA sequence: TGTGCCAGCAGTTACTACAGGGGGTTGATCACCGGGGAGCTGTTTTTT.

The chain combines TRBV7-9 with TRBJ2-7; 8 bases are a match to TRBD1. V shed 0 bases, J shed 2 bases, and the junction held 3 bases outside the gene matches. Germline lookup yields CDR1 SEHNR and CDR2 FQNEAQ (reference sequence). CDR3 length equals 15 residues. CDR3 amino acids: CASSLATDRAYEQYF. DNA for the CDR3: TGTGCCAGCAGCTTAGCCACGGACAGGGCCTACGAGCAGTACTTC.

The genes are TRBV7-9 and TRBJ2-6; D is possibly TRBD1 (7 bases). Germline CDR1 and CDR2: SEHNR and FQNEAQ (reference sequence). V gave up 5 bases and J gave up 2 bases, with 19 bases separating them. This CDR3 is 18 amino acids long. The chain's CDR3 is CASSPPPGRGAGANVLTF. CDR3 DNA: TGTGCCAGCAGCCCTCCCCCGGGCAGGGGGGCTGGGGCCAACGTCCTGACTTTC.

The rearrangement joins TRBV7-9 to TRBJ1-1, with 7 nucleotides matching TRBD1. Germline V gene sequence: CDR1 SEHNR, CDR2 FQNEAQ (reference sequence). This CDR3 contains 16 residues. J gave up 4 bases and V 2 bases, and 10 bases lay outside the gene matches. CDR3 region: CASSLTRQGFITEAFF. CDR3 DNA sequence: TGTGCCAGCAGCTTAACTAGACAGGGTTTCATCACTGAAGCTTTCTTT. The complete variable domain, with remaining parts taken from reference TRBV7-9 and TRBJ1-1, reads DTGVSQNPRHKITKRGQNVTFRCDPISEHNRLYWYRQTLGQGPEFLTYFQNEAQLEKSRLLSDRFSAERPKGSFSTLEIQRTEQGDSAMYLCASSLTRQGFITEAFFGQGTRLTVV.

This chain connects TRBV6-5 to TRBJ1-5; 8 nucleotides match TRBD1. The CDR3 extends over 14 amino acids. Germline-derived CDR1 and CDR2 are MNHEY and SVGAGI. The junction had 4 bases not matched to a gene; V was cut back by 8 bases and J by 1 base. The CDR3 sequence: CASARTGSNQPQHF. CDR3 sequence (DNA): TGTGCCAGCGCTAGGACAGGGAGCAATCAGCCCCAGCATTTT.

A word on this clone: The same CDR3 also results from other DNA sequences found in this sample. The rearrangement links TRBV7-3 to TRBJ2-3; D remains unclear. CDR1 and CDR2 (germline): SGHTA, FQGTGA. Trimming took off 5 bases at V and 6 bases at J, with 12 bases between the two ends. The length of the CDR3 is 13 residues. For the CDR3, the DNA is TGTGCCAGCAGCCCCCCCTCTGTGGATACGCAGTATTTT. This translates into CASSPPSVDTQYF.

V gene TRBV5-1 combines with J gene TRBJ1-5; the D gene is possibly TRBD1 (6 bases). The germline V and J ends were trimmed by 3 bases and 5 bases, with 15 bases remaining between them. The CDR3 is 15 amino acids. Germline V gene lookup returns CDR1 SGHRS and CDR2 YFSETQ. DNA of the CDR3: TGCGCCAGCAGCTCGGAGGGGGGGGCGTATCAGCCCCAGCATTTT. This translates into CASSSEGGAYQPQHF.

J is TRBJ1-5 and V is TRBV19; D possibly corresponds to TRBD1 (5 bases). CDR1 is LNHDA and CDR2 is SQIVND in the germline V gene (reference sequence). The germline V and J ends were trimmed by 7 bases and 0 bases, with 16 bases remaining between them. The CDR3 totals 16 residues. CDR3 nucleotide sequence: TGTGCCAGTACCCTAAAGACAGTCTATAGCAATCAGCCCCAGCATTTT. This sequence encodes CASTLKTVYSNQPQHF.

This clone was picked up one time. The V call is TRBV7-2, the J call TRBJ2-2; 8 nucleotides line up with TRBD2. The V and J ends lost 4 bases and 7 bases, in that order; junction bases with no gene match: 8. This CDR3 has 15 amino acids. Germline values: CDR1 SGHTA, CDR2 FQGNSA. The CDR3: CASSSGLVRNGELFF. Here the CDR3 DNA reads TGTGCCAGCAGCTCGGGACTAGTGCGGAACGGGGAGCTGTTTTTT.

The chain has TRBV6-5 and TRBJ1-5, with 8 positions matching TRBD1. The CDR3 totals 15 residues. J was trimmed by 6 bases and V by 0 bases; bases with no gene match: 4. Germline values: CDR1 MNHEY, CDR2 SVGAGI. The CDR3 is CASSYSGTGGQPQHF. CDR3 DNA sequence: TGTGCCAGCAGTTACTCGGGGACAGGAGGTCAGCCCCAGCATTTT.

The chain has TRBV4-1 and TRBJ2-3; maybe TRBD2 (6 bases). The CDR3 sequence is 14 residues long. From germline, CDR1 is MGHRA and CDR2 YSYEKL. Trimming took off 6 bases at V and 0 bases at J, with 10 bases between the two ends. CDR3 bases: TGCGCCAGCAGTAGGGCGGGGAGCACAGATACGCAGTATTTT. It yields the protein CASSRAGSTDTQYF.

The V and J genes are TRBV10-1 and TRBJ1-1; D possibly corresponds to TRBD1 (6 bases). Germline assignment: CDR1 WNHNN and CDR2 SYGVQD (reference sequence). V lost 4 bases, J lost 1 base, and 10 bases lay in between. There are 14 residues in the CDR3. The CDR3, as DNA: TGCGCCAGCAGTGGACCGGGACAGAACACTGAAGCTTTCTTT. Protein product: CASSGPGQNTEAFF.

J is TRBJ2-1 and V is TRBV19; 9 bases are shared with TRBD1. Germline V gene sequence: CDR1 LNHDA, CDR2 SQIVND (reference sequence). The length of the CDR3 is 15 residues. V gave up 9 bases and J gave up 8 bases; unmatched junction bases: 14. CDR3 loop: CASTLSGTGLDEQFF. The CDR3 DNA reads as TGTGCCAGCACCCTATCCGGGACAGGGTTGGATGAGCAGTTCTTC.

This clone was observed a single time. This rearrangement joins TRBV9 to TRBJ2-5, with TRBD2 matching over 10 bases. This CDR3 is 16 amino acids long. V trimming: 0 bases; J trimming: 3 bases; junction bases outside the gene matches: 5. Germline CDR1 reads SGDLS; CDR2 reads YYNGEE. DNA for the CDR3: TGTGCCAGCAGCGTAGCAGCGGGAGGGAGGGAAGAGACCCAGTACTTC. Protein: CASSVAAGGREETQYF. The entire variable domain, with the rest obtained from reference TRBV9 and TRBJ2-5, is as follows: DSGVTQTPKHLITATGQRVTLRCSPRSGDLSVYWYQQSLDQGLQFLIQYYNGEERAKGNILERFSAQQFPDLHSELNLSSLELGDSALYFCASSVAAGGREETQYFGPGTRLLVL.

This CDR3 is CASSSELGQTNTEAFF. The CDR3 DNA reads TGTGCCAGCAGTTCAGAATTGGGACAAACGAACACTGAAGCTTTCTTT. The chain couples TRBV6-5 to TRBJ1-1; maybe TRBD1 (6 bases). This CDR3 spans 16 amino acids. Germline assignment: CDR1 MNHEY and CDR2 SVGAGI. Trimming left V 4 bases short and J 1 base short, with 16 bases between.